The clone carrying this T cell receptor beta chain came up once. The record originates from a study of blood T cell repertoires in COVID-19. The overall study: PBMCs, B-cell-depleted T cells, or T cells provided the cDNA or gDNA that made up the material.

Only in-frame clones appear in the TCRdb table, and some are missing; sequencing was by immunoSEQ multiplex PCR. The top ten clones hold 9.5% to 15% of a sample with about 190,000 clones, 70% to 85% of them seen once. V was pared by 6 bases and J by 1 base, with 5 bases of the junction left unmatched. Per germline, CDR1 MDHEN and CDR2 SYDVKM. This CDR3 is built from 16 residues. Sequencing input: peripheral blood. This sequence joins TRBV28 and TRBJ2-1; 11 bases fit TRBD2. This TCR was sampled from a woman between 45 and 60 years old with acute or convalescent COVID-19. The CDR3 sequence: CASSLGTSGSYNEQFF. The CDR3 nucleotides are TGTGCCAGCAGCCTAGGGACTAGCGGTTCCTACAATGAGCAGTTCTTC. The full variable domain, rest sourced from reference TRBV28 and TRBJ2-1, is DVKVTQSSRYLVKRTGEKVFLECVQDMDHENMFWYRQDPGLGLRLIYFSYDVKMKEKGDIPEGYSVSREKKERFSLILESASTNQTSMYLCASSLGTSGSYNEQFFGPGTRLTVL.